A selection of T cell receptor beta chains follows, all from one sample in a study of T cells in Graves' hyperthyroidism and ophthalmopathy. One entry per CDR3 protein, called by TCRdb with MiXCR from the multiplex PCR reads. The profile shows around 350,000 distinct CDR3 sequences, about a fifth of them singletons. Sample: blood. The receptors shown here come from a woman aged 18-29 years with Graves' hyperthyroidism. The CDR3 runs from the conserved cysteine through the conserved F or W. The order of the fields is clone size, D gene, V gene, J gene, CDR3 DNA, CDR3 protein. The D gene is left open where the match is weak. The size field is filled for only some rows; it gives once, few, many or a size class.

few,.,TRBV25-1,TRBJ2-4,TGTGCCAGCAGTGAATTTGTGGGTCTCCAAAACATTCAGTACTTC,CASSEFVGLQNIQYF
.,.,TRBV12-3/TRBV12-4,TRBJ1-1,TGTGCCAGCAGTTTTGTTGAGGATGAAGCTTTCTTT,CASSFVEDEAFF
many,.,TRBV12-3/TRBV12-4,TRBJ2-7,TGTGCCAGCAGGCAAGGAAACTCCTACGAGCAGTACTTC,CASRQGNSYEQYF
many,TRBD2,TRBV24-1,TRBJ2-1,TGTGCCACCAGTGATTACACTAGCGGGGGGGCGGCTGGTGAGCAGTTCTTC,CATSDYTSGGAAGEQFF
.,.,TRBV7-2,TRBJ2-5,TGTGCCAGCAGCTCGCGACTCTCGCCGGAGACCCAGTACTTC,CASSSRLSPETQYF
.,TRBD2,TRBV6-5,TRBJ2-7,TGTGCCAGCAGTTCCGGGACTAGCGGGGTCGGGTCGGAGCAGTACTTC,CASSSGTSGVGSEQYF
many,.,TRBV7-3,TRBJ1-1,TGTGCCAGCAGCTCGACTCGGGACGGAAACACTGAAGCTTTCTTT,CASSSTRDGNTEAFF
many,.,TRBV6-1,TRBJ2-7,TGTGCCAGCAGCAACCTGAGGCGGAGCTCCTACGAGCAGTACTTC,CASSNLRRSSYEQYF
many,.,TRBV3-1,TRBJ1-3,TGTGCCAGCAGCCAGACAGTCTCTGGAAACACCATATATTTT,CASSQTVSGNTIYF
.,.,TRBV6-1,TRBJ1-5,TGTGCCAGCAGGGACTTTAGCAATCAGCCCCAGCATTTT,CASRDFSNQPQHF
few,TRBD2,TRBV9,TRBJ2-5,TGTGCCAGCAGCGCGTATCCCGGGACTAGCGGGGGCCACTTCCAAGAGACCAAGTACTTC,CASSAYPGTSGGHFQETKYF
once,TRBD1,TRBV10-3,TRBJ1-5,TGTGCCATCAGTGGTAGCCGGACAGGGGGAACGACGCCCCAGCATTTT,CAISGSRTGGTTPQHF
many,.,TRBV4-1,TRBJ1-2,TGCGCCAGCAGCCCGGGTCTACGAAACTATGGCTACACCTTC,CASSPGLRNYGYTF
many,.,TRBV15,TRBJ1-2,TGTGCCACCAGCAGAGAGCGAGACACCTTCTATGGCTACACCTTC,CATSRERDTFYGYTF
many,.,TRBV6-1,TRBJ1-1,TGTGCCAGCAGTGAAGAAACAGGCCTCGCAGCTTTCTTT,CASSEETGLAAFF
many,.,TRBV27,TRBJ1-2,TGTGCCAGCAGTTCCCAGGGCCGATCTGGCTACACCTTC,CASSSQGRSGYTF
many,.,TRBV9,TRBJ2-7,TGTGCCAGCCCCTGGGGAACCAGCTCCTACGAGCAGTACTTC,CASPWGTSSYEQYF
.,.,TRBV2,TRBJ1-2,TGTGCCAGCAGTAAAGACGGGAATGGCTACACCTTC,CASSKDGNGYTF
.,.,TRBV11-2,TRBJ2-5,TGTGCCAGCAGCTTAGTTTCGGAGACCCGGTACTTC,CASSLVSETRYF
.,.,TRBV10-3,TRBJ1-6,TGTGCCTCACGCCCGGGACAAACTTCACCCCTCCACTTT,CASRPGQTSPLHF
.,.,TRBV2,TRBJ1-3,TGTGCCAGCAGTGAAGGACGGCAGAGCTCTGGAAACACCATATATTTT,CASSEGRQSSGNTIYF
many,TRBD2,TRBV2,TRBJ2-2,TGTGCCATCGCGACTAGCCCCGGGGAGCTGTTTTTT,CAIATSPGELFF
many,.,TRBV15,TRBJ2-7,TGTGCCACCAGCAGAGATGAGTTGGCGGCTAGCTTTCCGGGCGAGCAGTACTTC,CATSRDELAASFPGEQYF
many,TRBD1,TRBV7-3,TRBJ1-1,TGTGCCAGCAGCTTAACAGGGGGCGTAACTGAAGCTTTCTTT,CASSLTGGVTEAFF
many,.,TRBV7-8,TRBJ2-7,TGTGCCAGCAGCTTATCAGCAGGGTTGATCAACGAGCAGTACTTC,CASSLSAGLINEQYF
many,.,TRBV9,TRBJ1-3,TGTGCCAGCAGCGTAAGGAACTCTGGAAACACCATATATTTT,CASSVRNSGNTIYF